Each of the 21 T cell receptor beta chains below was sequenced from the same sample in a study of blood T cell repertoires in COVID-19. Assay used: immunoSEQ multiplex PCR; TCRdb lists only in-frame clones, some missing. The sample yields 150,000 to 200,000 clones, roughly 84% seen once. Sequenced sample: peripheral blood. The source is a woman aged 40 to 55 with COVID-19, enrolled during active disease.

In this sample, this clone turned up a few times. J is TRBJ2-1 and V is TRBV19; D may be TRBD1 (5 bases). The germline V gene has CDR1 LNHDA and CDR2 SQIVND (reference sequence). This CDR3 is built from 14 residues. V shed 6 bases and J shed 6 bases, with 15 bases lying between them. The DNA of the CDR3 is TGTGCCAGTAGCTTCGCAGGGTTGGGCAATGAGCAGTTCTTC. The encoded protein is CASSFAGLGNEQFF.

CDR3 nucleotide sequence: TGTGCCAGCAGTTACGAGATTAATGAAAAACTGTTTTTT. Translation gives CASSYEINEKLFF. The chain joins TRBV6-4 to TRBJ1-4; D gene ambiguous. This CDR3 spans 13 amino acids. V lost 5 bases, J lost 4 bases, and 8 bases lay in between. Per the germline V gene, CDR1 is MRHNA and CDR2 is SNTAGT.

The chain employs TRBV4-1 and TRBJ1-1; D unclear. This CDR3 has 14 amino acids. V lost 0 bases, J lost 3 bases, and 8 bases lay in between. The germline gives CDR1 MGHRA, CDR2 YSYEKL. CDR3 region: CASSQDLGDTEAFF. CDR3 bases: TGCGCCAGCAGCCAAGATCTCGGAGACACTGAAGCTTTCTTT.

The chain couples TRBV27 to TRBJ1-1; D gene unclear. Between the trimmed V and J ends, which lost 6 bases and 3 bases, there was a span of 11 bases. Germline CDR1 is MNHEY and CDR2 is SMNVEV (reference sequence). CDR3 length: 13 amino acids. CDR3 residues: CASSTYRDTEAFF. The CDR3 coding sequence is TGTGCCAGCAGCACTTATCGGGACACTGAAGCTTTCTTT.

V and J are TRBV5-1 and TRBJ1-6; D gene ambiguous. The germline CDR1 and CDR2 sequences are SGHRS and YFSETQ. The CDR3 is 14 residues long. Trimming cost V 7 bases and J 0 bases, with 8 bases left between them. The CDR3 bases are TGCGCCAGCGGTGAGAGCTCCTATAATTCACCCCTCCACTTT. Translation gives CASGESSYNSPLHF.

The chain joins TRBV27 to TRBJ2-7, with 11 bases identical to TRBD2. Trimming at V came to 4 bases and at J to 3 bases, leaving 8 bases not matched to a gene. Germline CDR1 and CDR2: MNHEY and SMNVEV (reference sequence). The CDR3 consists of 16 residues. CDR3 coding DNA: TGTGCCAGCAGTTCACAACGCACTAGCGGGGGCTACGAGCAGTACTTC. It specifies CASSSQRTSGGYEQYF.

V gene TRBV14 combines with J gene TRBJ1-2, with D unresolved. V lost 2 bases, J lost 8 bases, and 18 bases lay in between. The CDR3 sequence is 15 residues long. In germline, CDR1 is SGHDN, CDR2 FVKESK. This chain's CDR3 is CASSQIILPGSGYTF. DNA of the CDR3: TGTGCCAGCAGCCAAATTATTCTTCCGGGGAGCGGCTACACCTTC.

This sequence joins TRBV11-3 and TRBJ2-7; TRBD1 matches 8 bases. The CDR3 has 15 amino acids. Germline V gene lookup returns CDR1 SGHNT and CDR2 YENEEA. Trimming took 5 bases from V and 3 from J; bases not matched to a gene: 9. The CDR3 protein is CASSPGTGMDYEQYF. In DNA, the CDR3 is TGTGCCAGCAGCCCCGGGACAGGAATGGACTACGAGCAGTACTTC. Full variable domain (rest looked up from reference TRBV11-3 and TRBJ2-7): EAGVVQSPRYKIIEKKQPVAFWCNPISGHNTLYWYLQNLGQGPELLIRYENEEAVDDSQLPKDRFSAERLKGVDSTLKIQPAELGDSAVYLCASSPGTGMDYEQYFGPGTRLTVT.

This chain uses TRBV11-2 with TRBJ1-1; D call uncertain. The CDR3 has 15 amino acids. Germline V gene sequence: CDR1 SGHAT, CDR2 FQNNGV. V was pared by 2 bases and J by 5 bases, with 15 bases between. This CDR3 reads CASSLPGRPRTEAFF. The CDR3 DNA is TGTGCCAGCAGCTTACCGGGAAGGCCCAGGACTGAAGCTTTCTTT.

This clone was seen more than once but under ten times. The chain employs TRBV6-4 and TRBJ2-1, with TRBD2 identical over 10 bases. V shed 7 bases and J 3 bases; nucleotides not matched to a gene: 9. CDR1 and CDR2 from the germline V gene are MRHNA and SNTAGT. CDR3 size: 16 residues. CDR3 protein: CASKDLAGEFYNEQFF. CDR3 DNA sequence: TGTGCCAGCAAGGATCTAGCGGGGGAGTTCTACAATGAGCAGTTCTTC.

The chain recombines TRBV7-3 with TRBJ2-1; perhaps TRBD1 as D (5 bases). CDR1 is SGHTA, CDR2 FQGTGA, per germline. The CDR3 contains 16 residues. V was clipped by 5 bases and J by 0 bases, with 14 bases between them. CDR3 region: CASSPQGPLSYNEQFF. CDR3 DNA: TGTGCCAGCAGCCCCCAGGGTCCCCTCTCCTACAATGAGCAGTTCTTC.

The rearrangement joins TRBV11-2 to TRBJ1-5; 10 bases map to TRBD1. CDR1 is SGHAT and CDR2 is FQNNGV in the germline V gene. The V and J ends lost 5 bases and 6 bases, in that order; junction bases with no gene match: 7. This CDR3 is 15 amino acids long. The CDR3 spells CASSQGTGETQPQHF. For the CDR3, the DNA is TGTGCCAGCAGCCAGGGGACAGGGGAGACTCAGCCCCAGCATTTT.

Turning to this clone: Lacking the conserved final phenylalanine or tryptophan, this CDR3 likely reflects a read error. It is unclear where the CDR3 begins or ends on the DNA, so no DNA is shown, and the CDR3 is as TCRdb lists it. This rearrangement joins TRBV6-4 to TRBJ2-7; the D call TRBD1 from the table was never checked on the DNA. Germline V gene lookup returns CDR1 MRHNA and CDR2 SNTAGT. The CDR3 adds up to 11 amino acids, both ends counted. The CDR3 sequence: CASSASGAVNA.

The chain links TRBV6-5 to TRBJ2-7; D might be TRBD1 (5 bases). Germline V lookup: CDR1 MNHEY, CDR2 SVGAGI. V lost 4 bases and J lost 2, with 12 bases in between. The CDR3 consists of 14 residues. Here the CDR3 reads CASSSGFTTYEQYF. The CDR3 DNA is TGTGCCAGCAGTTCAGGGTTCACAACCTACGAGCAGTACTTC.

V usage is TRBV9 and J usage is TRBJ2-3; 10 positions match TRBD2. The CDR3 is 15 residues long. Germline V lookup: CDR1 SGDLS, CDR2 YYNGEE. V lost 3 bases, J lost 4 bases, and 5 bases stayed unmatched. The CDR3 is CASSGSGRAPDTQYF. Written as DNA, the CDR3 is TGTGCCAGCAGCGGGAGCGGGAGGGCCCCAGATACGCAGTATTTT.

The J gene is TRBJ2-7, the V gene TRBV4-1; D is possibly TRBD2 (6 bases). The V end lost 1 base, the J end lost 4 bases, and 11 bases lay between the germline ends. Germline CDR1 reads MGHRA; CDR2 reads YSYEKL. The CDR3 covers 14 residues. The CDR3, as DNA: TGCGCCAGCAGCCAAGTAGGAGGGGAATACGAGCAGTACTTC. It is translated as CASSQVGGEYEQYF.

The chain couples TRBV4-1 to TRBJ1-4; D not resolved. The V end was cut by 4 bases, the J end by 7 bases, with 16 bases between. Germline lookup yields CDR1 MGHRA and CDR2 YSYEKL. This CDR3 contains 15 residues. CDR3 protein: CASSLLAARGEKLFF. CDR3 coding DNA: TGCGCCAGCAGCCTCTTGGCCGCACGGGGTGAAAAACTGTTTTTT.

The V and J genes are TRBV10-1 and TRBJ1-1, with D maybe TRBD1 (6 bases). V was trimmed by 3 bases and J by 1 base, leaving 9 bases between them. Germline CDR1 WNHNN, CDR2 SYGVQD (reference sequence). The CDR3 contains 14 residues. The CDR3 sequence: CASSDRRGNTEAFF. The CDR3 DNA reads TGCGCCAGCAGTGATCGCAGGGGGAACACTGAAGCTTTCTTT.

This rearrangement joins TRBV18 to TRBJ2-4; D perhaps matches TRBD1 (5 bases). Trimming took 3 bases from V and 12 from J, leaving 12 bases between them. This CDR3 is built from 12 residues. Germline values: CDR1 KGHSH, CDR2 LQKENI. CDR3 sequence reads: CASSPPGRGQYF. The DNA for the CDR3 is TGTGCCAGCTCACCTCCAGGGCGAGGTCAGTACTTC.

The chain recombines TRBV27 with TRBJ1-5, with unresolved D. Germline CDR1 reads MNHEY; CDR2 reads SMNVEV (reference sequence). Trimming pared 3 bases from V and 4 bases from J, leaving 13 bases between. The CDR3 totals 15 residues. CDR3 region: CASSFKMERNQPQHF. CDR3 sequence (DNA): TGTGCCAGCAGTTTTAAGATGGAGAGAAATCAGCCCCAGCATTTT.

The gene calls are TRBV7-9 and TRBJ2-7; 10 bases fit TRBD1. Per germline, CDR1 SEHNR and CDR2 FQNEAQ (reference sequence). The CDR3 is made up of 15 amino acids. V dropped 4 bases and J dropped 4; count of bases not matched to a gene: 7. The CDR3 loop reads CASSSRDRGVYEQYF. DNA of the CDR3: TGTGCCAGCAGCTCCCGGGACAGGGGAGTGTACGAGCAGTACTTC. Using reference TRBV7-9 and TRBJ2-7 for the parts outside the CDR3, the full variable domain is DTGVSQNPRHKITKRGQNVTFRCDPISEHNRLYWYRQTLGQGPEFLTYFQNEAQLEKSRLLSDRFSAERPKGSFSTLEIQRTEQGDSAMYLCASSSRDRGVYEQYFGPGTRLTVT.